This T cell receptor beta chain was observed in a study of cytomegalovirus exposure and HLA in healthy donors. The PCR employed 60 Vbeta primers together with 13 Jbeta primers. Sequencing used immunoSEQ multiplex PCR; TCRdb keeps in-frame clones, though not all of them. The sample consists of 65,000 to 100,000 clones, around 80% of them appearing once. The V and J ends lost 6 bases and 10 bases respectively, with 16 bases between them. CDR3 length: 13 residues. Per germline, CDR1 MNHEY and CDR2 SVGAGI. The rearrangement joins TRBV6-5 to TRBJ2-1; D is undetermined. This TCR was recovered from a middle-aged man in good health and CMV-seronegative. Sequencing was performed on PBMCs. In DNA form, the CDR3 reads TGTGCCAGCAGCGTGATGGAGATCGGGGAGCAGTTCTTC. Translating gives CASSVMEIGEQFF.